This T cell receptor beta chain was sequenced in a study of blood T cell repertoires in COVID-19. About the research overall: Specimens from acute and convalescent COVID-19 originated in the United States, Italy and Spain. T cells, B-cell-depleted T cells, or PBMCs supplied cDNA or gDNA.

In the authors' workflow: It was from reference gene primer amplification that nucleated cell counts were estimated. TCRdb's table, derived via immunoSEQ multiplex PCR, lists solely in-frame clones and lacks some. Clone size and V and J calls were adopted from that table, with D and trimming inferred from the DNA. The repertoire has roughly 77,000 clones, around 90% of them found once; the top ten carry just over 5%. V dropped 4 bases and J dropped 2; count of bases not matched to a gene: 3. Germline CDR1 MNHEY, CDR2 SVGAGI. The CDR3 runs to 14 residues. V usage is TRBV6-5 and J usage is TRBJ1-2; 8 bases agree with TRBD1. This clonotype was obtained from a human donor in a cohort sampled during active COVID-19. The sequenced sample consisted of peripheral blood. The CDR3 nucleotides are TGTGCCAGCAGTTCGGACAGGGCAAACTATGGCTACACCTTC. Protein product: CASSSDRANYGYTF.